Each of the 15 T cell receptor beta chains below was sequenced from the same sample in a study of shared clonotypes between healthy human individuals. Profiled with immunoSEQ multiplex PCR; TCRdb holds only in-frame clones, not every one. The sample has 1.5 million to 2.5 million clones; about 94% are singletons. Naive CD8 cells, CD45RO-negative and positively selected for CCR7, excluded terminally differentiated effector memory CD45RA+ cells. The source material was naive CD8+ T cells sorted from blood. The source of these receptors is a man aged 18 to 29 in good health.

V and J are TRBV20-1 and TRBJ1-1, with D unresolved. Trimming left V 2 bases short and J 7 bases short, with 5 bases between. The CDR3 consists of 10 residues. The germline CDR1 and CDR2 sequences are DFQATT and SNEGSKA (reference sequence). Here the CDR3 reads CSARKLEAFF. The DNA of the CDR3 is TGCAGTGCTAGAAAGCTTGAAGCTTTCTTT.

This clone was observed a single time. The chain's CDR3 is CASSPLSEGQGYEQYF. CDR3 nucleotide sequence: TGCGCCAGCAGCCCCCTCAGCGAGGGACAGGGCTACGAGCAGTACTTC. The chain links TRBV4-1 to TRBJ2-7; 9 bases align to TRBD1. CDR1 and CDR2 (germline): MGHRA, YSYEKL. This CDR3 spans 16 amino acids. V lost 4 bases, J lost 3 bases, and 10 bases stayed unmatched.

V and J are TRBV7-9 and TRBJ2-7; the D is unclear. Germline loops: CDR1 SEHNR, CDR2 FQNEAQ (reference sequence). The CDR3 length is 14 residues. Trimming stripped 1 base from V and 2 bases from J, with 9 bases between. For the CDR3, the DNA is TGTGCCAGCAGCTTAGGCGCGGACCCCTACGAGCAGTACTTC. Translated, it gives CASSLGADPYEQYF.

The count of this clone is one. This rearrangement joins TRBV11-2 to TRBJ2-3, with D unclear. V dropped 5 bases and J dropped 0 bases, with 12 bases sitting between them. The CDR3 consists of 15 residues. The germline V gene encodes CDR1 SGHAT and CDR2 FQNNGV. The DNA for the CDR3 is TGTGCCAGCAGCCCACCCCACCCTAGCACAGATACGCAGTATTTT. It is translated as CASSPPHPSTDTQYF.

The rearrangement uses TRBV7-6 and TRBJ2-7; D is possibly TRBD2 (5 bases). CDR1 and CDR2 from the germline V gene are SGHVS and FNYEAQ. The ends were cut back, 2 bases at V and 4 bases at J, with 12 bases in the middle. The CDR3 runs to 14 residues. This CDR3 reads CASSLRGLEYEQYF. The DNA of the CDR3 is TGTGCCAGCAGCTTAAGAGGGTTAGAGTACGAGCAGTACTTC.

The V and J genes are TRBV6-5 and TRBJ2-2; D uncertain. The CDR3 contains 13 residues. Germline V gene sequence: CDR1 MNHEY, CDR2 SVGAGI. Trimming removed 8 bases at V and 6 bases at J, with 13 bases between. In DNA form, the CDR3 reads TGTGCCAGCCATAACTTGGGGTCCGGGGAGCTGTTTTTT. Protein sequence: CASHNLGSGELFF.

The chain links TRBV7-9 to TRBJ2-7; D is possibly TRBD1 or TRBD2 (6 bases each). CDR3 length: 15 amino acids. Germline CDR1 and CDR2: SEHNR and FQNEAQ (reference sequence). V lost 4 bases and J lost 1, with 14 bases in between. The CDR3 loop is CASSSGTDRSYEQYF. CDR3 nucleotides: TGTGCCAGCAGCTCGGGGACTGACAGGTCCTACGAGCAGTACTTC.

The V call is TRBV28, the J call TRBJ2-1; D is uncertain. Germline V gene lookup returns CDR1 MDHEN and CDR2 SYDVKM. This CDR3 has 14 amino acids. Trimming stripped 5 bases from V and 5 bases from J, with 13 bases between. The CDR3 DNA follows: TGTGCCAGCAGTGGATCGGGTTTTGACAATGAGCAGTTCTTC. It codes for CASSGSGFDNEQFF.

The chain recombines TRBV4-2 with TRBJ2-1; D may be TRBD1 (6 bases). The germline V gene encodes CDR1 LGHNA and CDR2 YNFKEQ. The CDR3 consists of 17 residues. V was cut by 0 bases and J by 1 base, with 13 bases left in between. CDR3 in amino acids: CASSQEPGARSYNEQFF. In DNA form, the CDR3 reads TGTGCCAGCAGCCAAGAGCCAGGGGCGCGGTCCTACAATGAGCAGTTCTTC.

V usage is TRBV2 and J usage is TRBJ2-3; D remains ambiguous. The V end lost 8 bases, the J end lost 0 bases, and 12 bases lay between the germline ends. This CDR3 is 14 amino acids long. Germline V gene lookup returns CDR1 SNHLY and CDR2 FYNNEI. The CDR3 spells CASASHTSTDTQYF. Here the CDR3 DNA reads TGTGCCAGCGCCTCACACACTAGCACAGATACGCAGTATTTT.

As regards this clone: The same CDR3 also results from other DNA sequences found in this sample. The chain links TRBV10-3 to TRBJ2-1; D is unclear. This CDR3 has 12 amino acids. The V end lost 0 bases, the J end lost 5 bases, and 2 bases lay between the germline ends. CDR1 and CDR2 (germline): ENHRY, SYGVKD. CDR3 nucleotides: TGTGCCATCAGTGAGTCGGACAATGAGCAGTTCTTC. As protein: CAISESDNEQFF.

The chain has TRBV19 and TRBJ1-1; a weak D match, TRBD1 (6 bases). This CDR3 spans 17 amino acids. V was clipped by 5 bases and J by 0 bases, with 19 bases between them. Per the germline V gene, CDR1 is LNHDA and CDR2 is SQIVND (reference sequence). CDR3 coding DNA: TGTGCCAGTAGTCCATCCGGCGACGGGGGCGTGAACACTGAAGCTTTCTTT. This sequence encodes CASSPSGDGGVNTEAFF.

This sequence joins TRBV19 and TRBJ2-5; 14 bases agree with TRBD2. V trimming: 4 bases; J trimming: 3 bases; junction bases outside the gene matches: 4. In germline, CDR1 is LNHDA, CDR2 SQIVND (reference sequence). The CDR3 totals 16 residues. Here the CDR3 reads CASSNPGLAGEETQYF. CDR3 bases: TGTGCCAGTAGTAATCCGGGACTAGCGGGAGAAGAGACCCAGTACTTC.

The CDR3 DNA reads TGTGCCAGCAGCTATGAGGAAAACCCCACCTACGAGCAGTACTTC. It is translated as CASSYEENPTYEQYF. V gene TRBV5-6 combines with J gene TRBJ2-7; D is unresolved. This CDR3 contains 15 residues. Germline lookup yields CDR1 SGHDT and CDR2 YYEEEE. Trimming took off 3 bases at V and 2 bases at J, with 15 bases between the two ends.

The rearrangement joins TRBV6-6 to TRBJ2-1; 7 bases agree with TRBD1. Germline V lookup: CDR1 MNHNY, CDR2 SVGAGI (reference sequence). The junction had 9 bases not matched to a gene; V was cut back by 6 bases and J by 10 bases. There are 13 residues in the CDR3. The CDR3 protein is CASSSTGSHEQFF. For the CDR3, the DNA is TGTGCCAGCAGCTCGACAGGGTCGCACGAGCAGTTCTTC.